The entry below describes one TCR beta chain. What it recognizes is unknown. V shed 5 bases, J shed 0 bases, and the junction held 3 bases outside the gene matches. CDR1 is SGHAT, CDR2 FQNNGV, per germline. The CDR3 covers 14 residues. The data were obtained in a study of cytomegalovirus exposure and HLA in healthy donors. The PCR ran on 60 Vbeta and 13 Jbeta primers. Assay: immunoSEQ multiplex PCR; the TCRdb copy retains only in-frame clones and omits some. This sample has under 120,000 clones, with roughly 70% found just once. Study conclusions and caveats: The authors listed approximately 150 TCR beta chains as cytomegalovirus-associated. Within an earlier analysis, most TCR beta V segments proved productive either about 87% or about 30% of the time.

The chain joins TRBV11-2 to TRBJ2-7; 8 positions agree with TRBD2. The sample comprised PBMCs. This sequence was found in a man aged 35 to 55 in good health and CMV-seropositive. The chain's CDR3 is CASSGTSGSYEQYF. DNA for the CDR3: TGTGCCAGCAGCGGAACTAGCGGCTCCTACGAGCAGTACTTC.